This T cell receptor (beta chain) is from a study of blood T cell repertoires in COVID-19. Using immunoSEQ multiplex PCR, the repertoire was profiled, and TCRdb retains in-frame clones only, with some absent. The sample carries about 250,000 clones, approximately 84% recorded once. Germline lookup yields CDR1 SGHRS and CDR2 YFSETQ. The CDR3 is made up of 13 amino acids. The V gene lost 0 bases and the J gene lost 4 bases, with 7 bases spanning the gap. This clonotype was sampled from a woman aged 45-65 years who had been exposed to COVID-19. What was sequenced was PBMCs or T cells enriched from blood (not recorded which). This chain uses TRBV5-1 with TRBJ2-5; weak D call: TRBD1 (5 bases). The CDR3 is CASSLGQLETQYF. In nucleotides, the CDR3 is TGCGCCAGCAGCTTGGGACAGCTAGAGACCCAGTACTTC.